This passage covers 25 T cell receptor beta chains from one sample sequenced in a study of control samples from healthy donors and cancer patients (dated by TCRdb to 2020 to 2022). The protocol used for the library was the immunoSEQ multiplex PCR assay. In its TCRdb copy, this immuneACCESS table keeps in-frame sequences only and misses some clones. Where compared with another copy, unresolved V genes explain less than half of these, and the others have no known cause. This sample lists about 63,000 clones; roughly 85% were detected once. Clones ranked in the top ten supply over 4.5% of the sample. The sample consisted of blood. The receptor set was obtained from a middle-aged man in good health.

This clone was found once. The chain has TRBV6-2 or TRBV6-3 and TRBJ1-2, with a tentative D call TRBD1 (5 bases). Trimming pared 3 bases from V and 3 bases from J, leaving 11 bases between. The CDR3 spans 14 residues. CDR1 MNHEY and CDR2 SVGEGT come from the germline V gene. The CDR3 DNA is TGTGCCAGCAGTTATTCAGGGTTTGACTATGGCTACACCTTC. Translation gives CASSYSGFDYGYTF.

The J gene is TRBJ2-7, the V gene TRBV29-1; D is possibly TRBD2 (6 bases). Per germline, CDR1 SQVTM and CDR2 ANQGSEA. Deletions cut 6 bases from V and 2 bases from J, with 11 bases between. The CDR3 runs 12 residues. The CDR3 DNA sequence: TGCAGCGTGCGGGACGGGGCCTACGAGCAGTACTTC. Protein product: CSVRDGAYEQYF.

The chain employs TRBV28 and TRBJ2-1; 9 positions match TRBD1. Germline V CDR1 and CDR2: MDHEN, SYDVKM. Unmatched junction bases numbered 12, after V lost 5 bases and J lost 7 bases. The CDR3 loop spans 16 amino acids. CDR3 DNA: TGTGCCAGCAGTACGTTTGCCGGGACAGGGTCAAATGAGCAGTTCTTC. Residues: CASSTFAGTGSNEQFF. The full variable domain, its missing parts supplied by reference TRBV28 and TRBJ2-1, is DVKVTQSSRYLVKRTGEKVFLECVQDMDHENMFWYRQDPGLGLRLIYFSYDVKMKEKGDIPEGYSVSREKKERFSLILESASTNQTSMYLCASSTFAGTGSNEQFFGPGTRLTVL.

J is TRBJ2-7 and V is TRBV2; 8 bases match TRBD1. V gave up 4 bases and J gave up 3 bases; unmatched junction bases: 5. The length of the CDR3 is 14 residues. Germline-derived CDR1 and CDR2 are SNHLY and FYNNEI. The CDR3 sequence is CASSVRTGYYEQYF. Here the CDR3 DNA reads TGTGCCAGCAGTGTCAGGACAGGGTACTACGAGCAGTACTTC.

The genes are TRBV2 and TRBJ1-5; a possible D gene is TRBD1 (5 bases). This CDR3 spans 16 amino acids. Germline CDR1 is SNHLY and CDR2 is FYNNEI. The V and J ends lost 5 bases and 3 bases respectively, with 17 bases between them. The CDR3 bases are TGTGCCAGCAGTAGCAGGGCCCAAGGGTACAATCAGCCCCAGCATTTT. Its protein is CASSSRAQGYNQPQHF.

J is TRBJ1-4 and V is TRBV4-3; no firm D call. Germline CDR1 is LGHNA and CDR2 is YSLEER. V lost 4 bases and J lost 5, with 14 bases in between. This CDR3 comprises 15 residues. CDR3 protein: CASSPAPDLNEKLFF. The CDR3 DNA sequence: TGCGCCAGCAGCCCCGCGCCAGATTTAAATGAAAAACTGTTTTTT.

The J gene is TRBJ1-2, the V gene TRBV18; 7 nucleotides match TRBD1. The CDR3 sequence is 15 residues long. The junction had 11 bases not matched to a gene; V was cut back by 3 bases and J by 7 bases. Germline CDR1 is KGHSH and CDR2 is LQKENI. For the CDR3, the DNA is TGTGCCAGCTCACCTCCGTCGGACAGGCGGGGTGGCTACACCTTC. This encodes CASSPPSDRRGGYTF.

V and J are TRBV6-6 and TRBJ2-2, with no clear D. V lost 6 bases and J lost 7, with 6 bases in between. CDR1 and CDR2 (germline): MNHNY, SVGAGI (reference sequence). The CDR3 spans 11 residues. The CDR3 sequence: CASRLYGELFF. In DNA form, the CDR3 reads TGTGCCAGCAGACTATACGGGGAGCTGTTTTTT.

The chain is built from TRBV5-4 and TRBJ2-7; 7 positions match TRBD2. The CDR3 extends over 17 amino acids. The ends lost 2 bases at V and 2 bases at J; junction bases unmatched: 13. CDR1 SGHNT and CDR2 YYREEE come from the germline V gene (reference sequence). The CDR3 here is CASSFGRASGSTYEQYF. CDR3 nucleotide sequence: TGTGCCAGCAGCTTTGGTCGGGCTAGCGGATCCACCTACGAGCAGTACTTC.

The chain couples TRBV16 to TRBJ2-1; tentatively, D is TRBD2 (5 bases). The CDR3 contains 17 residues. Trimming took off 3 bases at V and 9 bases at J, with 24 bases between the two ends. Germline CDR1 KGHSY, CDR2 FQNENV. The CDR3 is CASSHPLSGSINGEQFF. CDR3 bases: TGTGCCAGCAGCCATCCCCTGTCGGGAAGTATTAACGGTGAGCAGTTCTTC.

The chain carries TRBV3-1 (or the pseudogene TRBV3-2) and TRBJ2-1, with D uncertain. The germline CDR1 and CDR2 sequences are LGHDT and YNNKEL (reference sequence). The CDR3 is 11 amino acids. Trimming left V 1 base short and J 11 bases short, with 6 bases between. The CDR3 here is CASSQAAQQFF. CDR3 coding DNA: TGTGCCAGCAGCCAAGCTGCGCAGCAGTTCTTC.

The CDR3 is CASSRGGSSYEQYF. Here the CDR3 DNA reads TGTGCCAGCAGTCGAGGCGGGAGCTCCTACGAGCAGTACTTC. The V and J genes are TRBV7-3 and TRBJ2-7; TRBD2 matches at 7 bases. Trimming removed 6 bases from V and 0 bases from J; junction bases left unmatched: 5. The germline gives CDR1 SGHTA, CDR2 FQGTGA. This CDR3 spans 14 amino acids.

This chain's CDR3 is CASSQDGGRGNQPQHF. In DNA form, the CDR3 reads TGCGCCAGCAGCCAAGATGGGGGACGCGGCAATCAGCCCCAGCATTTT. The chain joins TRBV4-3 to TRBJ1-5, with a possible D match to TRBD1 (5 bases). With 0 bases removed from V and 2 bases from J, the gap between germline ends came to 11 bases. Germline assignment: CDR1 LGHNA and CDR2 YSLEER. This CDR3 is built from 16 residues.

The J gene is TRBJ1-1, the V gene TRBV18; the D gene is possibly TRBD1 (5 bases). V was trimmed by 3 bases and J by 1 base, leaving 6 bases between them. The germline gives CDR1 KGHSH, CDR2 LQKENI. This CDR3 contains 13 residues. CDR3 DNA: TGTGCCAGCTCACCGACAGAGAACACTGAAGCTTTCTTT. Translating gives CASSPTENTEAFF.

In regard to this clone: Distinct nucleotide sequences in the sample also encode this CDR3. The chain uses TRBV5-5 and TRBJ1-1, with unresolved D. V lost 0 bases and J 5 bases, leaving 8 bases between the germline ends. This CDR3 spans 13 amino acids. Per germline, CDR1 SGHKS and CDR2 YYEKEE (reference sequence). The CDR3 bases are TGTGCCAGCAGCTTGGAGGGCAATACTGAAGCTTTCTTT. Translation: CASSLEGNTEAFF. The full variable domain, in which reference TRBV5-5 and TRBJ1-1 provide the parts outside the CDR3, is DAGVTQSPTHLIKTRGQQVTLRCSPISGHKSVSWYQQVLGQGPQFIFQYYEKEERGRGNFPDRFSARQFPNYSSELNVNALLLGDSALYLCASSLEGNTEAFFGQGTRLTVV.

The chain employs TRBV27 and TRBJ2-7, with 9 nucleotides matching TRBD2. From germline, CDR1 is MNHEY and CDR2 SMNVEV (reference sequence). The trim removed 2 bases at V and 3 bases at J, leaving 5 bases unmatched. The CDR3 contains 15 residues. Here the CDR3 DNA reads TGTGCCAGCAGTTTAGGGCTAGCGGGATACTACGAGCAGTACTTC. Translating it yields CASSLGLAGYYEQYF.

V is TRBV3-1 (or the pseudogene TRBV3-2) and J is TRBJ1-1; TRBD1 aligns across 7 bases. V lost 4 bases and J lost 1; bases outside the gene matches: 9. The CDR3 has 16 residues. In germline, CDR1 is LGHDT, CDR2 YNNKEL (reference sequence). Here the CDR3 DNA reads TGTGCCAGCAGCCCCAATGGACAGGCTGGGAACACTGAAGCTTTCTTT. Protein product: CASSPNGQAGNTEAFF.

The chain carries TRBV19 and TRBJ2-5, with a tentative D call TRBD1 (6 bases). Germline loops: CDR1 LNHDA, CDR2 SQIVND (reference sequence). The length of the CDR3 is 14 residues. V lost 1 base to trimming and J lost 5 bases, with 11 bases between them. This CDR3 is CASSIAQGSETQYF. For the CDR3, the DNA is TGTGCCAGTAGTATAGCTCAGGGGTCGGAGACCCAGTACTTC.

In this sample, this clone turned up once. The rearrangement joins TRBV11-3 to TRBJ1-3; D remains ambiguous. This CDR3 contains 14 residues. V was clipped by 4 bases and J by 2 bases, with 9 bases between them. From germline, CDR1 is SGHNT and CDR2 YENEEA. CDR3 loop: CASSWRETGNTIYF. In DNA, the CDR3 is TGTGCCAGCAGCTGGAGGGAGACTGGAAACACCATATATTTT.

The chain's CDR3 is CASSLGGTANTEAFF. The CDR3 DNA is TGTGCCAGCAGCTTGGGGGGGACAGCGAACACTGAAGCTTTCTTT. This chain connects TRBV5-4 to TRBJ1-1, with 7 nucleotides matching TRBD1. There are 15 residues in the CDR3. J gave up 1 base and V 0 bases, and 3 bases lay outside the gene matches. The germline V gene has CDR1 SGHNT and CDR2 YYREEE (reference sequence).

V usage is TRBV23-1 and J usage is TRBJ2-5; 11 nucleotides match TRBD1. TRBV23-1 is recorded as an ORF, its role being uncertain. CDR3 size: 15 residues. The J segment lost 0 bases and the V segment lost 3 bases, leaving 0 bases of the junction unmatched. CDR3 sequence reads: CASSQGQGDQETQYF. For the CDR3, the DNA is TGCGCCAGCAGTCAGGGACAGGGGGACCAAGAGACCCAGTACTTC.

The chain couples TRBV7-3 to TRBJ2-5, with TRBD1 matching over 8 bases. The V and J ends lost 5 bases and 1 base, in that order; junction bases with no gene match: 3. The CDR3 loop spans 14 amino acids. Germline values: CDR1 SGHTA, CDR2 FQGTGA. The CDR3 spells CASSPGTGQETQYF. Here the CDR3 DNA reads TGTGCCAGCAGCCCAGGGACAGGCCAAGAGACCCAGTACTTC.

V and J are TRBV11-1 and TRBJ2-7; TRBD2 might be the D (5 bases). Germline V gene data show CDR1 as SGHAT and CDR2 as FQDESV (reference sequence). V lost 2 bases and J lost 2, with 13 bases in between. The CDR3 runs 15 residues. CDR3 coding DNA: TGTGCCAGCAGCTTAAGGACTGACCGAACCTACGAGCAGTACTTC. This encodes CASSLRTDRTYEQYF.

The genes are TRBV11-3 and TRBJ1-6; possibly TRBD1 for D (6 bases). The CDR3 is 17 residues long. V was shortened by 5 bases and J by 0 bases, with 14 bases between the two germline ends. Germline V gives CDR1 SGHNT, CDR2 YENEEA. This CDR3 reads CASSRTTGSSYNSPLHF. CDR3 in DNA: TGTGCCAGCAGCCGGACAACAGGGAGCTCCTATAATTCACCCCTCCACTTT.

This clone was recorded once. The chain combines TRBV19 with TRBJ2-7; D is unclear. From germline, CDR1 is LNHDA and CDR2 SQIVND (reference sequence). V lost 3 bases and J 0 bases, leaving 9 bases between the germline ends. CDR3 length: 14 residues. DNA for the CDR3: TGTGCCAGTAGTATCGGGCAGAGCTCCTACGAGCAGTACTTC. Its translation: CASSIGQSSYEQYF.